This T cell receptor (beta chain) emerged from a study of CD4 T cells in relation to SARS-CoV-2 and coronaviruses. Background on the study: Controls used an HIV-1 Nef peptide pool or no peptide.

This clone was seen a single time. Its antigen is still unknown. Sequencing used immunoSEQ multiplex PCR; TCRdb keeps in-frame clones, though not all of them. Among approximately 25,000 clones listed, 70% to 80% were seen once. CD4+ T cells from unexposed donors were obtained before the COVID-19 pandemic (2011-2018). After about 11 days of culture, CD4+ T cells were isolated. Cells permitting, SARS-CoV-2 S/N and four cold-coronavirus spikes were tested on unexposed-donor CD4+ T cells. This receptor was taken from a human donor in good health. The sample was CD4+ T cells from PBMCs, cultured in vitro.

CDR3: CASSRGLAGVADTQYF. CDR3 bases: TGTGCCAGCAGCCGGGGACTAGCGGGAGTGGCAGATACGCAGTATTTT. The rearrangement joins TRBV7-3 to TRBJ2-3; TRBD2 matches 14 bases. The CDR3 spans 16 residues. Germline V gives CDR1 SGHTA, CDR2 FQGTGA. V lost 5 bases and J lost 4; bases outside the gene matches: 5.